Sequencing of this TCR beta chain was carried out in a study of T cell responses to AZD1222 COVID-19 vaccine. Study-wide background: Second-dose intervals of approximately 4 or approximately 12 weeks were pooled.

The CDR3 is 14 residues long. Germline V gene sequence: CDR1 SGHNT, CDR2 YYREEE (reference sequence). Trimming took 4 bases from V and 3 from J; bases not matched to a gene: 5. Some clones are missing from TCRdb's copy, which holds only in-frame ones; the method was immunoSEQ multiplex PCR. The sample lists about 180,000 clones, around nine tenths seen once, with roughly 2.5% in the top ten. This sequence originates from an adult in good health. The chain recombines TRBV5-4 with TRBJ1-1; 8 bases fit TRBD1. Sequencing was performed on peripheral blood, taken on day 0 of AZD1222 vaccination. The CDR3 here is CASSPRDRHTEAFF. CDR3 DNA: TGTGCCAGCAGCCCTCGGGACAGGCACACTGAAGCTTTCTTT.